This T cell receptor beta chain came from a study of a mutant IDH1 vaccine in newly diagnosed glioma (dated by TCRdb to the early 2020s). A note on the overall study: Eight vaccinations were administered to patients in weeks 1, 3, 5, 7, 11, 15, 19 and 23, corresponding to visits V03 through V10. Vaccination was initiated 4-6 weeks after radiotherapy alone, or concurrently with temozolomide cycles in the chemotherapy-containing groups. Of the roughly 32 patients who were treated, 62.5% were male and approximately 38% were female, and the mean age was around 40 years. Before enrollment, most patients had been given radiochemotherapy with temozolomide as standard therapy, while the rest had received either radiotherapy alone or temozolomide alone. Peripheral blood samples were drawn at six visits, namely V03 (baseline), V05, V07, V10, V12 and V13. For exploratory analyses, about two dozen treated patients had longitudinal TCRB deep sequencing done wherever samples were available.

Taken from the germline V gene, the CDR1 and CDR2 loops are MNHEY and SVGAGI. The CDR3 sequence holds 13 residues, the cysteine and phenylalanine included. This entry keeps only the CDR3 DNA: 39 bases, framed from base 1. V loses 7 bases, J loses 5 bases, and the germline ends lie 14 bases apart. What the research found in general, with its limitations: PBMC samples for TCRB deep sequencing were selected based on availability. Immune responses induced by the vaccine were seen in approximately 92% of patients across multiple MHC alleles. Pseudoprogression seemed to be unrelated to changes in the top peripheral T cell clonotypes found by TCRB sequencing. It was noted by the authors that analyses of patient blood samples could not be reproduced owing to sample limitations.

About this clone: The clone's antigen remains unknown. Base qualities are not provided; no much larger clone lies one nucleotide away.

In the paper's terms, the time point label means: week 5, during vaccination. Every vaccine dose consisted of 300 ug of a 20-mer mutant IDH1 peptide in Montanide, administered subcutaneously together with topical imiquimod. Donors had newly diagnosed WHO grade 3 or 4 IDH1-mutant astrocytomas with loss of nuclear ATRX. The samples were drawn from NOA16, a multicentre, single-arm, open-label phase I trial in Germany that tested a mutant IDH1 peptide vaccine in humans for the first time. Genomic DNA for TCRB sequencing was extracted from EDTA blood using the DNeasy Blood and Tissue Kit. Libraries were constructed by the immunoSEQ multiplex PCR assay. Following the manufacturer's protocol, the hsTCRB Kit was used to amplify rearranged TCR beta chain sequences. An Illumina MiSeq was used to sequence the TCRB libraries. As for how the authors treated the data: Demultiplexing, trimming and gene mapping were performed with the kit vendor's proprietary platform. The table was pulled from immuneACCESS by TCRdb, which kept in-frame rearrangements only. Such tables lose some clones; where checked, under half of the loss comes from unresolved V genes, and the rest has no known cause. The V and J calls and the clone size are those of that table, but D and trimming were determined from the DNA. Within this sample are 35,000 to 45,000 clones, with roughly 80% of them counted one time only. About 12% of the sample comes from the top ten.

The sample here was PBMCs, taken from a glioma patient whose treatment included an IDH1 peptide vaccine. The receptor chain draws on TRBV6-5 and TRBJ1-1, with the D segment identity uncertain. The origin of this receptor is a man in his forties or fifties with glioma. This receptor carries the CDR3 CASTTVGGTEAFF. The nucleotide sequence is TGTGCCAGCACTACGGTCGGAGGGACTGAAGCTTTCTTT.